This TCR beta chain was profiled in a study of memory CD4+ T cells and cytomegalovirus serostatus. Germline CDR1 reads MDHEN; CDR2 reads SYDVKM. This CDR3 spans 14 amino acids. V lost 4 bases and J lost 2; bases outside the gene matches: 4. Here immunoSEQ multiplex PCR was the method, and the copy in TCRdb shows in-frame clones only, minus some. Here the sample spans about 64,000 clones, roughly 80% being singletons. Single viable CD3+CD4+CD8-CD45RO+ cells were sorted as the memory CD4+ T cells. Study-wide results and limits: CD4+ memory repertoires contained about two fifths of the 164 reported CMV TCRbeta sequences.

Remarks on this clone: What it binds is not known.

This TCR derives from an adult in good health and CMV-seronegative. J is TRBJ1-1 and V is TRBV28; 7 bases agree with TRBD1. Source material: memory CD4+ T cells from blood. CDR3 residues: CASSSGQTNTEAFF. CDR3 DNA: TGTGCCAGCAGTTCGGGACAGACAAACACTGAAGCTTTCTTT.